This TCR beta chain was captured in a study of blood T cell repertoires in COVID-19. At the level of the study: The cDNA or gDNA used as material had been derived from T cells, B-cell-depleted T cells, or PBMCs.

In the source study's methods: From reference gene primer amplification, estimates of nucleated cell counts were derived. TCRdb's table, derived via immunoSEQ multiplex PCR, lists solely in-frame clones and lacks some. The V and J calls and clone size come from that table; D and trimming were worked out from the DNA. The profile covers 430,000 or so clones, with about 88% appearing a single time and approximately 1.5% taken by the ten largest. Trimming pared 6 bases from V and 7 bases from J, leaving 3 bases between. CDR3 length: 10 amino acids. Cohort allocation depended upon clinical history that participants reported. A case of COVID-19 had been met by exposed participants within 2 weeks before study entry.

The sequenced sample consisted of PBMCs or T cells enriched from blood (not recorded which). The receptor's source is a woman younger than 35 who had been exposed to COVID-19. The chain employs TRBV12-3 or TRBV12-4 and TRBJ2-2; no clear D gene. The CDR3 protein is CASSVGELFF. CDR3 DNA sequence: TGTGCCAGCAGCGTCGGGGAGCTGTTTTTT.